This T cell receptor beta chain was documented in a study of T cells after yellow fever vaccination. The overall study: Where fractions had low cell numbers, libraries were prepared from them with the SMART-Seq v4 Ultra Low Input RNA kit.

TCRdb recomputed calls from the 5' RACE reads with MiXCR, one row per CDR3 protein. The data show around 60,000 distinct CDR3 sequences, around 5.4% seen once. The study, taken as a whole, reports: Post-booster repertoires again held most primary-vaccination clones (roughly 95% CD4, roughly 88% CD8).

The sequence came from a man between 18 and 29 years old who received the YFV17D yellow fever vaccine. The sequences come from PBMCs, either bulk or a sorted T-cell subset (CD4+, CD8+, memory, or dextramer-sorted; not recorded which), collected on the day of the yellow fever booster vaccination.

The CDR3 reads CASSLSTSTDTQYF. DNA for the CDR3: TGTGCCAGCAGCCTCAGCACTAGCACAGATACGCAGTATTTT. V gene TRBV12-3 or TRBV12-4 combines with J gene TRBJ2-3; D gene unclear. Trimming stripped 6 bases from V and 0 bases from J, with 10 bases between. The CDR3 runs to 14 residues.